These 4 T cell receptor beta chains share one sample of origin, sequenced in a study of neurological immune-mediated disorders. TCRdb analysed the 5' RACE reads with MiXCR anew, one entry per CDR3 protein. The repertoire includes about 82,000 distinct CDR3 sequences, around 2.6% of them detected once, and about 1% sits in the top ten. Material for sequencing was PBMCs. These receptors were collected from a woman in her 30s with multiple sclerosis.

The CDR3 spells CASSSDNSGNTIYF. Written as DNA, the CDR3 is TGTGCCAGCTCATCTGACAACTCTGGAAACACCATATATTTT. The V and J genes are TRBV18 and TRBJ1-3, with D unclear. The CDR3 runs to 14 residues. Germline-derived CDR1 and CDR2 are KGHSH and LQKENI. V was trimmed by 5 bases and J by 0 bases, leaving 8 bases between them.

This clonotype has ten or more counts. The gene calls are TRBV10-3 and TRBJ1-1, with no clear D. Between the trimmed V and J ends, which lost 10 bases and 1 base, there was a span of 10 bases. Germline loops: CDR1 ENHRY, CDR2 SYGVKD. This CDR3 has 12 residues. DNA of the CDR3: TGTGCCACCGGGAGGAAGAACACTGAAGCTTTCTTT. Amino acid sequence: CATGRKNTEAFF.

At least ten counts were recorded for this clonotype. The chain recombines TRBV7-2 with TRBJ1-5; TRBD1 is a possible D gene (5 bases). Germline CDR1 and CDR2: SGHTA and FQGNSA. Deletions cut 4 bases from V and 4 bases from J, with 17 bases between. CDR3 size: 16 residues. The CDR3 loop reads CASSSSGQGRNQPQHF. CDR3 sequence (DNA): TGTGCCAGCAGCTCGTCAGGGCAGGGAAGAAATCAGCCCCAGCATTTT.

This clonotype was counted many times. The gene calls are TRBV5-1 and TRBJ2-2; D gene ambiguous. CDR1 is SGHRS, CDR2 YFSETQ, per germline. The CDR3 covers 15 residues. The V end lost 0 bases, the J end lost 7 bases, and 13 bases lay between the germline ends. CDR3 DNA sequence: TGCGCCAGCAGCTTGGGGCTAGGAATGGACGGGGAGCTGTTTTTT. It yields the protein CASSLGLGMDGELFF. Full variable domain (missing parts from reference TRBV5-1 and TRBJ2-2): KAGVTQTPRYLIKTRGQQVTLSCSPISGHRSVSWYQQTPGQGLQFLFEYFSETQRNKGNFPGRFSGRQFSNSRSEMNVSTLELGDSALYLCASSLGLGMDGELFFGEGSRLTVL.